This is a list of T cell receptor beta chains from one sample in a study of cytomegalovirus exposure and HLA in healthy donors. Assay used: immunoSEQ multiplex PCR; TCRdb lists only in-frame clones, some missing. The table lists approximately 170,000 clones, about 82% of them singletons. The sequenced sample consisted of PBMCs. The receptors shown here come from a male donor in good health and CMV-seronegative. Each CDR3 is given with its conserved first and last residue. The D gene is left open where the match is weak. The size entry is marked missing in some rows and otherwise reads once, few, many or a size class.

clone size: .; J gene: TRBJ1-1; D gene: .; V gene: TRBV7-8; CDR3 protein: CASSLGWGKNTEAFF; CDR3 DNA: TGTGCCAGCAGCTTAGGCTGGGGCAAAAACACTGAAGCTTTCTTT
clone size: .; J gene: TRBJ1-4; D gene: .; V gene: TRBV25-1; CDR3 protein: CASSDRSAGRTNEKLFF; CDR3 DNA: TGTGCCAGCAGTGACAGATCGGCAGGGCGGACTAATGAAAAACTGTTTTTT
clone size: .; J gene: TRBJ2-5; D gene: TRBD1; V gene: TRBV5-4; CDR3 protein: CASSSDREETQYF; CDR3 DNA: TGTGCCAGCAGCTCCGACAGGGAAGAGACCCAGTACTTC
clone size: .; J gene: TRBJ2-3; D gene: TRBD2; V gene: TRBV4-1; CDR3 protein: CASSLSGLAGAPADTQYF; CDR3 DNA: TGCGCCAGCAGCCTATCCGGACTAGCGGGAGCTCCAGCAGATACGCAGTATTTT
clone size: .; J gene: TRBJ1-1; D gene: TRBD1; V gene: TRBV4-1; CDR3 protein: CASSQEIGQVNTEAFF; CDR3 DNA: TGCGCCAGCAGCCAAGAAATAGGACAGGTGAACACTGAAGCTTTCTTT
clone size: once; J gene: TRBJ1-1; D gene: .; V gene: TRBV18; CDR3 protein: CASSLTENTEAFF; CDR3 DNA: TGTGCCAGCTCACTCACAGAGAACACTGAAGCTTTCTTT
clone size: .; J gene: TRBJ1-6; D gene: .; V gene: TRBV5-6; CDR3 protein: CASSLAGSYNSPLHF; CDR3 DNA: TGTGCCAGCAGCTTGGCTGGCAGCTATAATTCACCCCTCCACTTT
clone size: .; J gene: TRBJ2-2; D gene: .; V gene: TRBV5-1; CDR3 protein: CASSSRAGADTGELFF; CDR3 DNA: TGCGCCAGCAGCTCGAGGGCCGGCGCGGACACCGGGGAGCTGTTTTTT
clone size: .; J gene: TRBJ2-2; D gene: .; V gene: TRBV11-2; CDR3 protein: CASGPWYMGRSTGELFF; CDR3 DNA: TGTGCCAGCGGTCCCTGGTATATGGGGCGCAGCACCGGGGAGCTGTTTTTT
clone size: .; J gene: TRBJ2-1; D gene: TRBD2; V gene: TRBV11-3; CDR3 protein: CASSAGLAGGLEQFF; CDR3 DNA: TGTGCCAGCAGCGCGGGACTAGCGGGAGGGCTTGAGCAGTTCTTC
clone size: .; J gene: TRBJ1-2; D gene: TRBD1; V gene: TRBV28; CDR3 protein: CASSHRGPNYGYTF; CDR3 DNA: TGTGCCAGCAGTCACAGGGGCCCCAACTATGGCTACACCTTC
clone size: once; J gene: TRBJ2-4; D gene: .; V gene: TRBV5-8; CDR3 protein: CASSFGQRLAKNIQYF; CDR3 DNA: TGTGCCAGCAGCTTCGGACAGAGACTAGCCAAAAACATTCAGTACTTC
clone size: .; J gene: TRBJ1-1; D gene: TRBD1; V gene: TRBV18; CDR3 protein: CASSPEQGAYTEAFF; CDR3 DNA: TGTGCCAGCTCACCCGAACAGGGGGCATACACTGAAGCTTTCTTT
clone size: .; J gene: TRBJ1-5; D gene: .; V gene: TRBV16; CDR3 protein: CASSESPGQPQHF; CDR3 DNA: TGTGCCAGCAGCGAATCCCCCGGTCAGCCCCAGCATTTT
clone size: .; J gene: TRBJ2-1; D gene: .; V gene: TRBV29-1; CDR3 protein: CSVRDFPYNEQFF; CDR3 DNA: TGCAGCGTCCGGGACTTCCCATACAATGAGCAGTTCTTC
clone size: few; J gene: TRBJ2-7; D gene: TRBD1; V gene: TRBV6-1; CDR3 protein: CASSEKWDRGGEQYF; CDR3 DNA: TGTGCCAGCAGTGAAAAATGGGACAGGGGAGGCGAGCAGTACTTC
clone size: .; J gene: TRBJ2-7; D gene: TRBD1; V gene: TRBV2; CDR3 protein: CASSERGTGSAEQYF; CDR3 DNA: TGTGCCAGCTCCGAACGCGGGACAGGGAGTGCCGAGCAGTACTTC
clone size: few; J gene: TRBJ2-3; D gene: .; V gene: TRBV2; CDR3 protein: CASSEGRVTTDTQYF; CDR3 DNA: TGTGCCAGCAGTGAAGGGCGGGTTACCACAGATACGCAGTATTTT
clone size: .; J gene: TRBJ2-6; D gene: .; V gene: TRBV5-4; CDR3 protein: CASSLSGTGANVLTF; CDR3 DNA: TGTGCCAGCAGCTTGTCAGGGACTGGGGCCAACGTCCTGACTTTC
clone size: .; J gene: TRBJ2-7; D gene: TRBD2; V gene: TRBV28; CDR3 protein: CASSLSLGLGYEQYF; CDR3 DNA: TGTGCCAGCAGTTTATCCCTGGGACTAGGGTACGAGCAGTACTTC
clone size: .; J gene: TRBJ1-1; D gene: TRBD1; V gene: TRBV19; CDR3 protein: CASSSHPGTGNTEAFF; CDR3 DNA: TGTGCCAGTAGTAGCCACCCCGGGACAGGGAACACTGAAGCTTTCTTT
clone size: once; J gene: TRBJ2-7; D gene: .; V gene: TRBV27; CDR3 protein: CASSLSGDRTYEQYF; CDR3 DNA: TGTGCCAGCAGTTTATCGGGCGACAGGACCTACGAGCAGTACTTC
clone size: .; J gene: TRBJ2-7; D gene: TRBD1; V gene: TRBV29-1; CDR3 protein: CSVKGQGDEQYF; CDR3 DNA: TGCAGCGTTAAGGGACAGGGGGACGAGCAGTACTTC
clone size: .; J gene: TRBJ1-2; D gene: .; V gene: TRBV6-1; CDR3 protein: CASSEQDYGYTF; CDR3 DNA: TGTGCCAGCAGTGAACAGGACTATGGCTACACCTTC
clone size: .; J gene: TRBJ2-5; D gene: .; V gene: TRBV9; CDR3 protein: CASSVLGGETQYF; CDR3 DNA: TGTGCCAGCAGCGTACTTGGGGGGGAGACCCAGTACTTC
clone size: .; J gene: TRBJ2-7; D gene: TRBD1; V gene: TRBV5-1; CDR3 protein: CASSQDGTGVYEQYF; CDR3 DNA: TGCGCCAGCAGCCAGGACGGGACAGGGGTATACGAGCAGTACTTC
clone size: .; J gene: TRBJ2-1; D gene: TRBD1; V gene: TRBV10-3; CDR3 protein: CAIRAGTGSYNEQFF; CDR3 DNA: TGTGCCATCAGGGCCGGGACAGGGTCCTACAATGAGCAGTTCTTC
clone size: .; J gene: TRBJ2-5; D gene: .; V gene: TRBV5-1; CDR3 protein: CASSSWAMGRIQETQYF; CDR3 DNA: TGCGCCAGCAGCTCGTGGGCCATGGGGCGGATACAAGAGACCCAGTACTTC
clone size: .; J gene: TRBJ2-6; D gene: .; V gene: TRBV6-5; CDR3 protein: CASSLRVAGANVLTF; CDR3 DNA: TGTGCCAGCAGTTTACGGGTTGCCGGGGCCAACGTCCTGACTTTC
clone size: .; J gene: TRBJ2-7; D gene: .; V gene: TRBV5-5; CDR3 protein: CASSLDGGPYEQYF; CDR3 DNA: TGTGCCAGCAGCTTGGACGGGGGGCCCTACGAGCAGTACTTC
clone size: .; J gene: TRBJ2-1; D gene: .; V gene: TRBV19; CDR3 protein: CASSISLNNEQFF; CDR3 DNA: TGTGCCAGTAGTATAAGCTTAAACAATGAGCAGTTCTTC
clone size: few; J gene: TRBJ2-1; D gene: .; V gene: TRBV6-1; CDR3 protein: CASSEVQRARYNEQFF; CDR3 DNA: TGTGCCAGCAGTGAAGTGCAGCGGGCAAGATACAATGAGCAGTTCTTC
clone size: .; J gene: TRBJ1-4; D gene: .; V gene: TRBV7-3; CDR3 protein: CASSVGGLGEKLFF; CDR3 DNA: TGTGCCAGCAGCGTTGGAGGGTTGGGTGAAAAACTGTTTTTT
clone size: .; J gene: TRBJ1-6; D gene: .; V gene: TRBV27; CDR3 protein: CASSLKDRGSYNSPLHF; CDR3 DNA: TGTGCCAGCAGTTTAAAGGATCGGGGGAGTTATAATTCACCCCTCCACTTT
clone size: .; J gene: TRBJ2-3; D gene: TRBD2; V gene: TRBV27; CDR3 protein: CASSLSGGTSTDTQYF; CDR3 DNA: TGTGCCAGCAGTTTAAGCGGGGGAACTAGCACAGATACGCAGTATTTT
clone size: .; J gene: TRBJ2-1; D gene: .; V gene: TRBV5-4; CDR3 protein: CASSLDINEQFF; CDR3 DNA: TGTGCCAGCAGCTTGGATATCAATGAGCAGTTCTTC
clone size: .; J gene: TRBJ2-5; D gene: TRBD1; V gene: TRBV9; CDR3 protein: CASSDRDRRKETQYF; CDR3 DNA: TGTGCCAGCAGCGATCGGGACAGGAGAAAGGAGACCCAGTACTTC
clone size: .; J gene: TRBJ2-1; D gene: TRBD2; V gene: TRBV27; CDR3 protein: CASSSIVTSGRAYNEQFF; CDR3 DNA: TGTGCCAGCAGTTCCATCGTTACCAGCGGGAGGGCATACAATGAGCAGTTCTTC
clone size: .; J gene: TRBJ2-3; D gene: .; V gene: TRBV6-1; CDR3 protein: CASSPRADTQYF; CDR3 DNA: TGTGCCAGCAGCCCCAGGGCAGATACGCAGTATTTT
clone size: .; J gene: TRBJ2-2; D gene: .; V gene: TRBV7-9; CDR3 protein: CASSISSDTGELFF; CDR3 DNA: TGTGCCAGCAGCATATCTTCGGACACCGGGGAGCTGTTTTTT
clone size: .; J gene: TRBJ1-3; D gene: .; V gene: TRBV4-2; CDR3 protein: CASSQTATGRGNTIYF; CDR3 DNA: TGTGCCAGCAGCCAGACCGCAACAGGGCGCGGGAACACCATATATTTT
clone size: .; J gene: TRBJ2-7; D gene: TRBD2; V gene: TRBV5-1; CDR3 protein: CASSPPSSGGEQYF; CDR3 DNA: TGCGCCAGCAGCCCGCCCTCCTCCGGGGGGGAGCAGTACTTC
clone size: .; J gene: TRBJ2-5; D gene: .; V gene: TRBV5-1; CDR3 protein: CASSLAAGDETQYF; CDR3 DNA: TGCGCCAGCAGCTTGGCCGCAGGGGACGAGACCCAGTACTTC
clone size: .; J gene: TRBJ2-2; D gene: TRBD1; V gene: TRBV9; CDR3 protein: CASSVVDRVTGELFF; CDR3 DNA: TGTGCCAGCAGCGTAGTGGACAGGGTAACCGGGGAGCTGTTTTTT
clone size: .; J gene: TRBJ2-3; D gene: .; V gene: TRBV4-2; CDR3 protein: CASSQGQSTDTQYF; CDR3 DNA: TGTGCCAGCAGCCAAGGACAGTCCACAGATACGCAGTATTTT
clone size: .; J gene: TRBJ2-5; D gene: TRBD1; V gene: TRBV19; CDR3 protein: CASSPRTGGRETQYF; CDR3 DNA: TGTGCCAGTAGTCCCCGGACAGGGGGCAGGGAGACCCAGTACTTC
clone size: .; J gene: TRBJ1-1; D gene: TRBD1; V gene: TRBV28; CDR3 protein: CASALWGQGTIEAFF; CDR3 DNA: TGTGCCAGCGCCCTGTGGGGACAGGGGACGATTGAAGCTTTCTTT
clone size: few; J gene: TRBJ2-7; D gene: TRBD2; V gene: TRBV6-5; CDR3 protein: CASSYQLAGVREQYF; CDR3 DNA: TGTGCCAGCAGCTACCAACTAGCGGGAGTTCGCGAGCAGTACTTC
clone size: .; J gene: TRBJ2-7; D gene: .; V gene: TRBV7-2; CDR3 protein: CASSTSYEQYF; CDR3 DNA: TGTGCCAGCAGCACTTCCTACGAGCAGTACTTC
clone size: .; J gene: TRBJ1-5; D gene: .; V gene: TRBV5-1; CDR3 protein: CASRSGTSSNQPQHF; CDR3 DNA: TGCGCCAGCAGGTCCGGGACATCCAGCAATCAGCCCCAGCATTTT
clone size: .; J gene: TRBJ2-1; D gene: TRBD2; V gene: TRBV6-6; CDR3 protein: CASSPRLAGGYNEQFF; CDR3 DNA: TGTGCCAGCAGTCCTCGACTAGCGGGAGGCTACAATGAGCAGTTCTTC